This T cell receptor beta chain came from a study of cytotoxic CD8 clonotypes in ibrutinib-treated CLL. Study details: Among the patients, over 9 presented as relapsed/refractory and fewer than 16 as treatment-naive; 17 to 18 showed unmutated IGHV. It was after a median around twelve months of treatment, range 6 to 36, that response samples were taken. Study-wide results and limits: Age-matched healthy donor levels were exceeded by baseline clonality, which tracked circulating CD8+ T-cell counts. Increased clonality at ibrutinib response gave way to a return toward baseline at progression.

This clone has a handful of counts. Antigen specificity is unknown. Per germline, CDR1 SNHLY and CDR2 FYNNEI. CDR3 length: 15 amino acids. The V end was cut by 1 base, the J end by 5 bases, with 14 bases between. The data were produced by immunoSEQ multiplex PCR, yet TCRdb's version contains in-frame clones alone and is incomplete. The sample lists 90,000 to 100,000 clones; almost 80% were seen once. The sequenced sample was PBMCs, obtained after 12 months of ibrutinib treatment. The receptor was derived from a human donor with chronic lymphocytic leukemia. The chain uses TRBV2 and TRBJ1-2; tentatively, D is TRBD1 (6 bases). The CDR3 is CASSEVGRGGYGYTF. The CDR3 DNA follows: TGTGCCAGCAGTGAAGTGGGCAGGGGTGGATATGGCTACACCTTC.